The clone carrying this T cell receptor (beta chain) was seen a single time. Antigen unknown. Each CDR3 protein gets one entry after TCRdb re-called the reads with MiXCR. The sample carries almost 90,000 distinct CDR3 sequences, 25% to 30% recorded once. Germline CDR1 reads MNHEY; CDR2 reads SMNVEV (reference sequence). The CDR3 sequence is 16 residues long. The trim removed 5 bases at V and 4 bases at J, leaving 12 bases unmatched. The data originate from a study of T cell repertoires in cytomegalovirus infection. The sequences come from CD8+ T cells from cultured PBMCs, collected from culture after CMV antigen stimulation. This chain uses TRBV27 with TRBJ1-2; 8 bases map to TRBD1. The sequence was obtained from a human donor in good health (CMV status not recorded). Some clones in this sample may be carry-over from other donors' samples. This CDR3 is CASSPSAGTGLYGYTF. In nucleotides, the CDR3 is TGTGCCAGCAGTCCAAGCGCCGGGACAGGCCTCTATGGCTACACCTTC.